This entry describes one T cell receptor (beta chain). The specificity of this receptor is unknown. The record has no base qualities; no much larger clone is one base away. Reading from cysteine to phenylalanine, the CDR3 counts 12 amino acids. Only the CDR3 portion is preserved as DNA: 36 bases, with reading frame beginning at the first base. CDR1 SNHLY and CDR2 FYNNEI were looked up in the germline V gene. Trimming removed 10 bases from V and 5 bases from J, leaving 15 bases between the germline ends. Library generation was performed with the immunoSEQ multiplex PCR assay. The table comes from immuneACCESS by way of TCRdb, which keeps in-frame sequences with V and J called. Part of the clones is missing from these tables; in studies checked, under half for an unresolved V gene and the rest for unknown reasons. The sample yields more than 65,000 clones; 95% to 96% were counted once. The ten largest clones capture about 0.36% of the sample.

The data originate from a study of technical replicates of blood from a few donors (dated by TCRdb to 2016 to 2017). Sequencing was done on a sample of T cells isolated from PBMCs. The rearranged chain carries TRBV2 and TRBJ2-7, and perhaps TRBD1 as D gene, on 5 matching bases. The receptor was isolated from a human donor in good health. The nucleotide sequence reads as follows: TGTGCCATCGTCGATAGGGGCCACGAGCAGTACTTC. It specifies CAIVDRGHEQYF. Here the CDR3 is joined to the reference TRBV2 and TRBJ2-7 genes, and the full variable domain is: EPEVTQTPSHQVTQMGQEVILRCVPISNHLYFYWYRQILGQKVEFLVSFYNNEISEKSEIFDDQFSVERPDGSNFTLKIRSTKLEDSAMYFCAIVDRGHEQYFGPGTRLTVT.